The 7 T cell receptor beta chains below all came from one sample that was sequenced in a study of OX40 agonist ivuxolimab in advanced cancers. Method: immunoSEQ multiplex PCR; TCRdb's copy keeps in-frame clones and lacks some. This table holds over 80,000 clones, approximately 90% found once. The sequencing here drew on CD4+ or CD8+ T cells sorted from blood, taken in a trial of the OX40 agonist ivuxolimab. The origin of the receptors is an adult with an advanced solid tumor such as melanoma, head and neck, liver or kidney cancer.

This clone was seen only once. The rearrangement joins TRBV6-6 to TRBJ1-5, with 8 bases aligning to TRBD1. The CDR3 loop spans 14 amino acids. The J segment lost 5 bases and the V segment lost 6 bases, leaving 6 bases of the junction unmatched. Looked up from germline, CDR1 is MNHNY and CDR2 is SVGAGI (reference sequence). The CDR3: CASSPGGDDQPQHF. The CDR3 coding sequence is TGTGCCAGCAGCCCAGGGGGCGACGATCAGCCCCAGCATTTT.

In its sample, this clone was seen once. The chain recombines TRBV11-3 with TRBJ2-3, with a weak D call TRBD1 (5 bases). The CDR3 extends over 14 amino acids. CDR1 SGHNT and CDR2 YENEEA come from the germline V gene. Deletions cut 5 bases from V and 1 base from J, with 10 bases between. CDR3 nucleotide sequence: TGTGCCAGCAGCAAGGGCAGGGGCACAGATACGCAGTATTTT. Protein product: CASSKGRGTDTQYF.

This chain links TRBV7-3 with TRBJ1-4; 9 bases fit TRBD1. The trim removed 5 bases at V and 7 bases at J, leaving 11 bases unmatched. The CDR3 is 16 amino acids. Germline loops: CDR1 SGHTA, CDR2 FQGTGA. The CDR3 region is CASSGRRRDRVEKLFF. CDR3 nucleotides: TGTGCCAGCAGCGGGCGACGACGGGACAGGGTTGAAAAACTGTTTTTT. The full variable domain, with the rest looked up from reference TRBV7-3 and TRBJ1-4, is GAGVSQTPSNKVTEKGKYVELRCDPISGHTALYWYRQSLGQGPEFLIYFQGTGAADDSGLPNDRFFAVRPEGSVSTLKIQRTERGDSAVYLCASSGRRRDRVEKLFFGSGTQLSVL.

CDR3 DNA: TGTGCCAGCAGTTACTACCGTTTTGACTCTGGAAACACCATATATTTT. Amino acid sequence: CASSYYRFDSGNTIYF. This chain connects TRBV6-6 to TRBJ1-3; D is undetermined. Per the germline V gene, CDR1 is MNHNY and CDR2 is SVGAGI (reference sequence). V was pared by 1 base and J by 0 bases, with 10 bases between. The CDR3 contains 16 residues.

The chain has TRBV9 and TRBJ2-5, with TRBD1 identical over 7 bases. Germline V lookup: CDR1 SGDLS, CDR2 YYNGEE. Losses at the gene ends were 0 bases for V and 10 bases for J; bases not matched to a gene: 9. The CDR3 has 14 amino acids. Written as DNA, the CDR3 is TGTGCCAGCAGCGTAGGGGGGACAGCCGTCGGCCAGTACTTC. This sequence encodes CASSVGGTAVGQYF.

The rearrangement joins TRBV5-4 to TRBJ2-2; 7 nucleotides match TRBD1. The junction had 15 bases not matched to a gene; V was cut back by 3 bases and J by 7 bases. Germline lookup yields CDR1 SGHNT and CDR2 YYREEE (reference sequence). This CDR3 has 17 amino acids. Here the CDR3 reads CASSYSGVKGAIGELFF. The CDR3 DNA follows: TGTGCCAGCAGCTATTCCGGGGTGAAGGGGGCGATCGGGGAGCTGTTTTTT.

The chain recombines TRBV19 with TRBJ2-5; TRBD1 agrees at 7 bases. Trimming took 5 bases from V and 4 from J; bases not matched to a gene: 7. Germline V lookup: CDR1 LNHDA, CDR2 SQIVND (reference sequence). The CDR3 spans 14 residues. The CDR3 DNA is TGTGCCAGTAGTTTCACAGGGGTTGCAGAGACCCAGTACTTC. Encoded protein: CASSFTGVAETQYF.